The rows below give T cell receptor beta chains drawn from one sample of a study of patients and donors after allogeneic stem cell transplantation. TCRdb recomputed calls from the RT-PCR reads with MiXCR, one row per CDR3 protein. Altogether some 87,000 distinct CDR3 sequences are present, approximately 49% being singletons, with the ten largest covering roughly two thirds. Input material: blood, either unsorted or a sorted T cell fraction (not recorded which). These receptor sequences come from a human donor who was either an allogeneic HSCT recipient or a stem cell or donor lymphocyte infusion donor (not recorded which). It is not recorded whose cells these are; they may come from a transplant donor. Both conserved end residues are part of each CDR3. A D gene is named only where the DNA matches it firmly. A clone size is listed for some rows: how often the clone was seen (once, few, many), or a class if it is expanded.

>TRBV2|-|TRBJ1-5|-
CASTFDYSNQPQHF
TGTGCCAGCACTTTCGATTATAGCAATCAGCCCCAGCATTTT
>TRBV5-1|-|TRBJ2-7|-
CASSLALTGRQYF
TGCGCCAGCAGCTTGGCCTTAACAGGGCGACAGTACTTC
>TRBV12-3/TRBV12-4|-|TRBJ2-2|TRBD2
CASSSLTSGRFDTGELFF
TGTGCCAGCAGTTCGCTTACTAGCGGGAGGTTCGACACCGGGGAGCTGTTTTTT
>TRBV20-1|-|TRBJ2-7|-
CSARELGQGVISYEQYF
TGCAGTGCTAGAGAGCTTGGGCAGGGTGTAATCTCCTACGAGCAGTACTTC
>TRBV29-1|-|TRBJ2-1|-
CSVERLDNEQFF
TGCAGCGTTGAACGACTAGACAATGAGCAGTTCTTC
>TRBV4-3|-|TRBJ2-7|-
CASSQVFGLDPDEQYF
TGCGCCAGCAGCCAAGTCTTTGGCCTAGATCCGGACGAGCAGTACTTC
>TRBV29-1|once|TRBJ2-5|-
CSVDWGPETQYF
TGCAGCGTTGATTGGGGGCCAGAGACCCAGTACTTC
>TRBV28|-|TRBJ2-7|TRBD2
CASSLLAGEIEQYF
TGTGCCAGCAGTTTATTAGCGGGAGAGATCGAGCAGTACTTC
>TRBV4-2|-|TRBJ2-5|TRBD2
CASSQDSTSGTYQETQYF
TGTGCCAGCAGCCAAGATTCGACTAGCGGGACCTACCAAGAGACCCAGTACTTC
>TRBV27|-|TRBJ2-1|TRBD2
CASRSERGYNEQFF
TGTGCCAGCAGATCTGAGCGGGGCTACAATGAGCAGTTCTTC
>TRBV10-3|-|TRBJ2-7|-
CAISEEGSTYEQYF
TGTGCCATCAGTGAGGAAGGTAGCACCTACGAGCAGTACTTC
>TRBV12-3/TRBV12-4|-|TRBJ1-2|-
CASSPRGGGYGYTF
TGTGCCAGCAGTCCGAGAGGAGGGGGCTATGGCTACACCTTC
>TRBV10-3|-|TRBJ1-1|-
CAISNLGTEAFF
TGTGCCATCAGTAACCTCGGCACTGAAGCTTTCTTT
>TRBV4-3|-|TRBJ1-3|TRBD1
CASSLDRGQDTIYF
TGCGCCAGCAGCCTCGACAGGGGACAGGACACCATATATTTT
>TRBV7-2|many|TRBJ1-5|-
CASSLGRGNQPQHF
TGTGCCAGCAGCTTAGGCAGGGGCAATCAGCCCCAGCATTTT
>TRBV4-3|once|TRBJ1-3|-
CASSHPLPVSSGNTIYF
TGCGCCAGCAGCCATCCCCTCCCAGTAAGCTCTGGAAACACCATATATTTT
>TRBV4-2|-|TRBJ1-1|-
CASSHMEENTEAFF
TGTGCCAGCAGCCATATGGAGGAGAACACTGAAGCTTTCTTT
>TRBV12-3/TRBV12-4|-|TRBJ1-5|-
CASSFLGSGPNQPQHF
TGTGCCAGCAGTTTTTTAGGGTCAGGCCCTAATCAGCCCCAGCATTTT